The next 18 T cell receptor beta chains were all read from a single sample in a study of blood T cell repertoires in COVID-19. Assay used: immunoSEQ multiplex PCR; TCRdb lists only in-frame clones, some missing. The repertoire holds about 74,000 clones, with less than 95% as singletons. The sample comprised peripheral blood. The receptors were gathered from a woman between 45 and 60 years old in a cohort sampled during active COVID-19.

The chain links TRBV6-5 to TRBJ1-2; D is perhaps TRBD1 (5 bases). The CDR3 consists of 13 residues. CDR1 MNHEY and CDR2 SVGAGI come from the germline V gene. V lost 8 bases and J 5 bases, leaving 15 bases between the germline ends. CDR3 region: CASSLGQAYGYTF. The CDR3 DNA follows: TGTGCCAGCTCCCTGGGGCAGGCTTATGGCTACACCTTC.

In its sample, this clone was seen a few times. The V and J genes are TRBV4-1 and TRBJ2-2; no clear D. Between the trimmed V and J ends, which lost 4 bases and 5 bases, there was a span of 5 bases. In germline, CDR1 is MGHRA, CDR2 YSYEKL. This CDR3 comprises 12 residues. The CDR3 here is CASSPPTGELFF. In DNA form, the CDR3 reads TGCGCCAGCAGCCCCCCGACCGGGGAGCTGTTTTTT.

Turning to this clone: One end of the junction fails to match germline, which may point to a read error. This chain's CDR3 is CASSLSGGGKPGF. For the CDR3, the DNA is TGTGCCAGCAGTTTATCGGGGGGAGGGAAGCCGGGTTTT. V usage is TRBV27 and J usage is TRBJ2-3; 7 nucleotides align to TRBD2. The CDR3 has 13 amino acids. From germline, CDR1 is MNHEY and CDR2 SMNVEV (reference sequence).

The chain combines TRBV5-6 with TRBJ2-7, with D maybe TRBD1 (6 bases). This CDR3 spans 14 amino acids. Trimming cost V 0 bases and J 6 bases, with 13 bases left between them. Germline V gene data show CDR1 as SGHDT and CDR2 as YYEEEE. In DNA form, the CDR3 reads TGTGCCAGCAGCTTGGGGGCAGGGGTGGCCGAGCAGTACTTC. The encoded protein is CASSLGAGVAEQYF.

The CDR3 sequence: CATSRDVLAGANVLTF. DNA for the CDR3: TGTGCCACCAGCAGAGATGTACTTGCTGGGGCCAACGTCCTGACTTTC. The V and J genes are TRBV15 and TRBJ2-6; no definite D call. The CDR3 loop spans 16 amino acids. Germline loops: CDR1 LNHNV, CDR2 YYDKDF (reference sequence). The V and J ends lost 0 bases and 2 bases respectively, with 8 bases between them.

The gene calls are TRBV30 and TRBJ1-5; D unresolved. Germline CDR1 and CDR2: GTSNPN and SVGIG (reference sequence). V gave up 3 bases and J gave up 3 bases, with 15 bases separating them. The CDR3 consists of 15 residues. The CDR3 loop is CAWSDTRSFNQPQHF. The CDR3 bases are TGTGCCTGGAGCGACACCCGGTCCTTCAATCAGCCCCAGCATTTT.

This clone was recorded a few times. This chain connects TRBV5-1 to TRBJ2-2, with 10 bases lining up with TRBD1. Germline lookup yields CDR1 SGHRS and CDR2 YFSETQ. The J segment lost 5 bases and the V segment lost 3 bases, leaving 4 bases of the junction unmatched. The CDR3 sequence is 15 residues long. The CDR3 DNA is TGCGCCAGCAGCTGGGGGACAGGGGAGACCGGGGAGCTGTTTTTT. Protein product: CASSWGTGETGELFF.

The J gene is TRBJ1-1, the V gene TRBV9; TRBD1 agrees at 9 bases. The J segment lost 4 bases and the V segment lost 1 base, leaving 5 bases of the junction unmatched. The CDR3 covers 15 residues. The germline V gene has CDR1 SGDLS and CDR2 YYNGEE. The CDR3 sequence: CASSVSGQGTTEAFF. The CDR3 DNA sequence: TGTGCCAGCAGCGTATCCGGACAGGGGACCACTGAAGCTTTCTTT.

The J gene is TRBJ2-7, the V gene TRBV7-9; possibly TRBD1 for D (6 bases). Germline-derived CDR1 and CDR2 are SEHNR and FQNEAQ (reference sequence). V shed 4 bases and J shed 1 base, with 11 bases lying between them. The CDR3 is 14 residues long. In DNA form, the CDR3 reads TGTGCCAGCAGCTCCGGCACAGGGTCCTACGAGCAGTACTTC. It specifies CASSSGTGSYEQYF.

The chain recombines TRBV20-1 with TRBJ2-7; D ambiguous. The CDR3 sequence is 11 residues long. Trimming stripped 4 bases from V and 2 bases from J, with 6 bases between. The germline V gene has CDR1 DFQATT and CDR2 SNEGSKA (reference sequence). CDR3 protein: CSAMSTYEQYF. The CDR3 DNA sequence: TGCAGTGCTATGTCTACCTACGAGCAGTACTTC.

The chain carries TRBV15 and TRBJ2-5; possible D gene TRBD1, 5 bases. This CDR3 region has 15 residues. The germline V gene encodes CDR1 LNHNV and CDR2 YYDKDF (reference sequence). The V end was cut by 0 bases, the J end by 2 bases, with 10 bases between. The CDR3 loop is CATSRDPTGQETQYF. CDR3 sequence (DNA): TGTGCCACCAGCAGAGATCCCACAGGACAAGAGACCCAGTACTTC.

The chain has TRBV27 and TRBJ1-5, with TRBD1 matching 8 bases. Germline values: CDR1 MNHEY, CDR2 SMNVEV (reference sequence). The CDR3 contains 16 residues. Germline trimming cut 3 bases from V and 4 bases from J; bases unmatched to any gene: 8. CDR3 nucleotide sequence: TGTGCCAGCAGTTTCCTCAGGGGGCGCGGAAATCAGCCCCAGCATTTT. It specifies CASSFLRGRGNQPQHF.

This chain's CDR3 is CSASRTGISYEQYF. CDR3 in DNA: TGCAGTGCCAGTCGGACAGGGATCTCCTACGAGCAGTACTTC. The chain has TRBV20-1 and TRBJ2-7; 8 bases line up with TRBD1. Germline V CDR1 and CDR2: DFQATT, SNEGSKA (reference sequence). V trimming: 6 bases; J trimming: 0 bases; junction bases outside the gene matches: 7. This CDR3 has 14 residues.

The chain carries TRBV25-1 and TRBJ2-1, with 14 bases fitting TRBD2. Germline values: CDR1 MGHDK, CDR2 SYGVNS. V was pared by 2 bases and J by 6 bases, with 9 bases of the junction left unmatched. This CDR3 region has 18 residues. CDR3 DNA sequence: TGTGCCAGCAGTGAAGGGGGGACTAGCGGGAGTTTTGGCAATGAGCAGTTCTTC. This encodes CASSEGGTSGSFGNEQFF.

The chain combines TRBV6-5 with TRBJ1-2; D unresolved. Germline-derived CDR1 and CDR2 are MNHEY and SVGAGI. Between the trimmed V and J ends, which lost 0 bases and 5 bases, there was a span of 13 bases. The CDR3 covers 15 residues. This CDR3 reads CASSYSNRGRYGYTF. The CDR3 bases are TGTGCCAGCAGTTACTCGAATAGAGGGAGGTATGGCTACACCTTC.

This sequence joins TRBV12-5 and TRBJ1-3, with 10 nucleotides matching TRBD1. CDR3 size: 20 residues. In germline, CDR1 is LGHNT, CDR2 FRNRAP. J was trimmed by 2 bases and V by 0 bases; bases with no gene match: 13. The CDR3 is CASGLVPRQGASWAGNTIYF. The CDR3 nucleotides are TGTGCTAGTGGTTTGGTACCGAGACAGGGGGCATCCTGGGCTGGAAACACCATATATTTT.

The V and J genes are TRBV5-1 and TRBJ2-5, with TRBD2 identical over 9 bases. The CDR3 spans 15 residues. Germline values: CDR1 SGHRS, CDR2 YFSETQ. J was trimmed by 5 bases and V by 7 bases; bases with no gene match: 12. In DNA form, the CDR3 reads TGCGCCAGCGGTTTAGCGGGAGAGCTCGGGGAGACCCAGTACTTC. Its translation is CASGLAGELGETQYF. Combining the CDR3 with reference TRBV5-1 and TRBJ2-5 gives the whole variable domain KAGVTQTPRYLIKTRGQQVTLSCSPISGHRSVSWYQQTPGQGLQFLFEYFSETQRNKGNFPGRFSGRQFSNSRSEMNVSTLELGDSALYLCASGLAGELGETQYFGPGTRLLVL.

The CDR3: CASSSEGAGGEKLFF. Written as DNA, the CDR3 is TGCGCCAGCAGCTCCGAGGGGGCAGGCGGAGAAAAACTGTTTTTT. The chain links TRBV5-1 to TRBJ1-4; 7 nucleotides agree with TRBD1. This CDR3 has 15 residues. V was pared by 3 bases and J by 8 bases, with 10 bases of the junction left unmatched. CDR1 and CDR2 (germline): SGHRS, YFSETQ. Filled out from reference TRBV5-1 and TRBJ1-4, the complete variable domain reads KAGVTQTPRYLIKTRGQQVTLSCSPISGHRSVSWYQQTPGQGLQFLFEYFSETQRNKGNFPGRFSGRQFSNSRSEMNVSTLELGDSALYLCASSSEGAGGEKLFFGSGTQLSVL.